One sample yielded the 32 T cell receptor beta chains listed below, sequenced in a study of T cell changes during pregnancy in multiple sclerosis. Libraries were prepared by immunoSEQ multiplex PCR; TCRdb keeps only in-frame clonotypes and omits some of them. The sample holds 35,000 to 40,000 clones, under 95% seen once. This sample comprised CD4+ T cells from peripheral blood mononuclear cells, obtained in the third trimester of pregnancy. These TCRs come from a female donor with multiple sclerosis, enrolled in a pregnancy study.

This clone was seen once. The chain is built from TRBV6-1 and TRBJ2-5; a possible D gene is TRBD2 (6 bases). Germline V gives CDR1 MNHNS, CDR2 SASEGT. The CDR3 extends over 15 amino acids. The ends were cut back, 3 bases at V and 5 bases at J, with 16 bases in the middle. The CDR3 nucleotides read TGTGCCAGCAGTGATGCCCCTGGTGGGAGGGAGACCCAGTACTTC. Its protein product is CASSDAPGGRETQYF.

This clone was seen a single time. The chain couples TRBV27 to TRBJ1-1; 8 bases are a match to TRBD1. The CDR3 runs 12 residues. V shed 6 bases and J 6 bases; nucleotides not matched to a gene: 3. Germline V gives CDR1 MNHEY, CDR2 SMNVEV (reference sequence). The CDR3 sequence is CASRETGAEAFF. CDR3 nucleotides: TGTGCCAGCAGGGAGACAGGGGCTGAAGCTTTCTTT.

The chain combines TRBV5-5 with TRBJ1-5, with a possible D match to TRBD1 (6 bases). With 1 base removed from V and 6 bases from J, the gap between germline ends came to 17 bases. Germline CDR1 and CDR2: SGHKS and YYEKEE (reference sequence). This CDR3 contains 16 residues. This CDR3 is CASSLFEQGFGQPQHF. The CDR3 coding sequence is TGTGCCAGCAGCTTGTTTGAACAGGGCTTTGGTCAGCCCCAGCATTTT.

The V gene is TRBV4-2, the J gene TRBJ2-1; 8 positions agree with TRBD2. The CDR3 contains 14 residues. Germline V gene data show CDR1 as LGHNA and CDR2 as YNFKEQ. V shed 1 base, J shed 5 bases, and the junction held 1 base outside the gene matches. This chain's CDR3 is CASSQVSGNNEQFF. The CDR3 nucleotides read TGTGCCAGCAGCCAAGTTAGCGGGAACAATGAGCAGTTCTTC.

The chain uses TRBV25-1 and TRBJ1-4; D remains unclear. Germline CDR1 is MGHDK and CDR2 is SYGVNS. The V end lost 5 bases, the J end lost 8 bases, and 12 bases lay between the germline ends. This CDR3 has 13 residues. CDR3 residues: CASSLGELEKLFF. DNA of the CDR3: TGTGCCAGCAGTCTCGGGGAGTTGGAAAAACTGTTTTTT.

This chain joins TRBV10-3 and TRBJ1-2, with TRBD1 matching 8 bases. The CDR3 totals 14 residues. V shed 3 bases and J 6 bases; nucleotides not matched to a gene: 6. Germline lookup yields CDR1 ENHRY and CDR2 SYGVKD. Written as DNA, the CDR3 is TGTGCCATCAGTGATGGGGACAGGATAAATGGCTACACCTTC. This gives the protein CAISDGDRINGYTF.

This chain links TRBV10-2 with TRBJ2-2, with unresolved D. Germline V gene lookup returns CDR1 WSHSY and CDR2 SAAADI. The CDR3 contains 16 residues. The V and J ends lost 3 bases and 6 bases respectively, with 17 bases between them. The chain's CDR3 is CASSELLASLAGELFF. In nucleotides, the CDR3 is TGCGCCAGCAGTGAACTCTTGGCTAGTTTGGCCGGGGAGCTGTTTTTT.

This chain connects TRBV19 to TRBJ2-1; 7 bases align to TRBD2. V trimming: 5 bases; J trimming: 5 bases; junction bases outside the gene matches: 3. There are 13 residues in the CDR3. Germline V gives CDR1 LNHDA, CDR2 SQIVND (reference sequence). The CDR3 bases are TGTGCCAGTAGTGGACTAGTCAACAATGAGCAGTTCTTC. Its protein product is CASSGLVNNEQFF.

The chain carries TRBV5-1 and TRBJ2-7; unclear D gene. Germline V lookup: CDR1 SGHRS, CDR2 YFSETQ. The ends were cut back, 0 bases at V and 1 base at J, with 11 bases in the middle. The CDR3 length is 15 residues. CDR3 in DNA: TGCGCCAGCAGCTTGGCCTTATCCAGTTCCTACGAGCAGTACTTC. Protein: CASSLALSSSYEQYF.

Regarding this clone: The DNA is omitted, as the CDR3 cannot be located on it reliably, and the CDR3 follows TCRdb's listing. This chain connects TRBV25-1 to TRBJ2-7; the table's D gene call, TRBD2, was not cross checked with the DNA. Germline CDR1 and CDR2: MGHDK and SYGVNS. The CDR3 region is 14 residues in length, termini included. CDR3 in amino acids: CASSELVAGGIVYF.

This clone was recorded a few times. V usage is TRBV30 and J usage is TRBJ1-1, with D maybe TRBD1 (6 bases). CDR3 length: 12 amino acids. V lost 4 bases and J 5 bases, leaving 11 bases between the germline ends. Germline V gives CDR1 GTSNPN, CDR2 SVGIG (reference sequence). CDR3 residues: CAWTTGQTEAFF. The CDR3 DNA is TGTGCCTGGACGACTGGACAGACTGAAGCTTTCTTT.

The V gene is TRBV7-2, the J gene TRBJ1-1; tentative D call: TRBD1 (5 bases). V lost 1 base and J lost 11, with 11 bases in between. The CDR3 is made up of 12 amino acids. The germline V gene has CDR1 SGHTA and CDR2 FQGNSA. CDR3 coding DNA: TGTGCCAGCAGCTTAGATTCAGGGTCCGCTTTCTTT. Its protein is CASSLDSGSAFF.

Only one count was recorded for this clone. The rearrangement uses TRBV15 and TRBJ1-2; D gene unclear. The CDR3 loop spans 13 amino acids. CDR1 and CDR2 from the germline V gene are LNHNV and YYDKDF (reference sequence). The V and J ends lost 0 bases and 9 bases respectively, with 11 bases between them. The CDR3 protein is CATSRDRQDRYTF. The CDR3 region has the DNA TGTGCCACCAGCAGAGATCGGCAGGATCGCTACACCTTC.

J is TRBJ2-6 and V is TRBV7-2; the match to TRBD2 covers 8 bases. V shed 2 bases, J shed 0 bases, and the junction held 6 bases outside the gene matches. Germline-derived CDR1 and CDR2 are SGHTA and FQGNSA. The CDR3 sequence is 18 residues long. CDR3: CASSLRTSGSSGANVLTF. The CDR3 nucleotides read TGTGCCAGCAGCTTACGTACTAGCGGCAGCTCTGGGGCCAACGTCCTGACTTTC.

CDR3 residues: CAWSLDRGNYGYTF. Written as DNA, the CDR3 is TGTGCCTGGAGTCTGGACAGGGGCAACTATGGCTACACCTTC. The gene calls are TRBV30 and TRBJ1-2, with TRBD1 matching 9 bases. This CDR3 spans 14 amino acids. V trimming: 2 bases; J trimming: 2 bases; junction bases outside the gene matches: 3. From germline, CDR1 is GTSNPN and CDR2 SVGIG (reference sequence).

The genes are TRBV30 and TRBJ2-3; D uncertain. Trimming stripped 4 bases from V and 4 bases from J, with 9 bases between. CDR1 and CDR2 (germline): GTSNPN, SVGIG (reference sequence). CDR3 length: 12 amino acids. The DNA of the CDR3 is TGTGCCTGGACTGCCGGTGCAGATACGCAGTATTTT. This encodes CAWTAGADTQYF. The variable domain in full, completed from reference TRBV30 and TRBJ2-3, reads SQTIHQWPATLVQPVGSPLSLECTVEGTSNPNLYWYRQAAGRGLQLLFYSVGIGQISSEVPQNLSASRPQDRQFILSSKKLLLSDSGFYLCAWTAGADTQYFGPGTRLTVL.

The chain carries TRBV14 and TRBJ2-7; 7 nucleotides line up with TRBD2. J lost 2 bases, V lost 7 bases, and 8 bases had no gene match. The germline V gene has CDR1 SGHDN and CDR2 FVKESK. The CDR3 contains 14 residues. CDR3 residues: CASNKREGAYEQYF. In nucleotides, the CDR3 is TGTGCCAGCAATAAGCGGGAAGGGGCCTACGAGCAGTACTTC.

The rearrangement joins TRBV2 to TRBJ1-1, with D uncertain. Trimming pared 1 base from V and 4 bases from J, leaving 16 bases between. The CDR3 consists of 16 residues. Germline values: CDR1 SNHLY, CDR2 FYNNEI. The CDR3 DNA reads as TGTGCCAGCAGTGAAGGGCCAGGCCTTTTGGGCACTGAAGCTTTCTTT. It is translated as CASSEGPGLLGTEAFF.

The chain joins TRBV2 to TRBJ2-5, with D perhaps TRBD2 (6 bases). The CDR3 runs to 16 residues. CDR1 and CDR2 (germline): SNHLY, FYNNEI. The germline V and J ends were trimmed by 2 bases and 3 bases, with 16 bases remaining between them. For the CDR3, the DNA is TGTGCCAGCAGTGAATTAGGGCTAGCGTTCAAAGAGACCCAGTACTTC. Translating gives CASSELGLAFKETQYF.

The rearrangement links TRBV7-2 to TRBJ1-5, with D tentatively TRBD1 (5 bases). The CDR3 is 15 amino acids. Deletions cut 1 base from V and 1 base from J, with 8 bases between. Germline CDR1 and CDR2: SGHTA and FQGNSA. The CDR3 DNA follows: TGTGCCAGCAGCTTAGGGGGCACGAGCAATCAGCCCCAGCATTTT. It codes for CASSLGGTSNQPQHF. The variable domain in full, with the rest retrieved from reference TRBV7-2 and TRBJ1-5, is GAGVSQSPSNKVTEKGKDVELRCDPISGHTALYWYRQSLGQGLEFLIYFQGNSAPDKSGLPSDRFSAERTGGSVSTLTIQRTQQEDSAVYLCASSLGGTSNQPQHFGDGTRLSIL.

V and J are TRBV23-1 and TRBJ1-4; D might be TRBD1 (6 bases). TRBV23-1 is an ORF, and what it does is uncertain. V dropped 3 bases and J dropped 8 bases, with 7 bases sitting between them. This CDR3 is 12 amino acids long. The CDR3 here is CASSHRGEKLFF. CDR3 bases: TGCGCCAGCAGTCACAGGGGCGAAAAACTGTTTTTT.

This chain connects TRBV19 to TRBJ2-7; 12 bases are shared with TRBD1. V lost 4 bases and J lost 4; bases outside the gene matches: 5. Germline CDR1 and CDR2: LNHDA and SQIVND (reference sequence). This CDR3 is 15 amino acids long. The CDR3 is CASSTGTGGDYEQYF. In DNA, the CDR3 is TGTGCCAGTAGTACCGGGACAGGGGGCGATTACGAGCAGTACTTC.

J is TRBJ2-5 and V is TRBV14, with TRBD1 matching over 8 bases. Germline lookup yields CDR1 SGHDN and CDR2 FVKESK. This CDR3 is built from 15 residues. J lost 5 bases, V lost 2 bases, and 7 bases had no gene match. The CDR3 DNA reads TGTGCCAGCAGCCAACCTCTCCGGACAGGGGAGACCCAGTACTTC. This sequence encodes CASSQPLRTGETQYF.

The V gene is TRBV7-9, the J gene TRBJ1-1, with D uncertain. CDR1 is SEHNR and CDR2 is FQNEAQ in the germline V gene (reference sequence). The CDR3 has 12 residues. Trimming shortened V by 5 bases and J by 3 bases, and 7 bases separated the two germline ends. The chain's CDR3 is CASSPGYTEAFF. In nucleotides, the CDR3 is TGTGCCAGCAGCCCCGGGTACACTGAAGCTTTCTTT. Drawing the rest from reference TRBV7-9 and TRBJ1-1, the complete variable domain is DTGVSQNPRHKITKRGQNVTFRCDPISEHNRLYWYRQTLGQGPEFLTYFQNEAQLEKSRLLSDRFSAERPKGSFSTLEIQRTEQGDSAMYLCASSPGYTEAFFGQGTRLTVV.

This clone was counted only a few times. In DNA, the CDR3 is TGTGCCTGGAGGGACTTGGGGAGCAATCAGCCCCAGCATTTT. It yields the protein CAWRDLGSNQPQHF. The gene calls are TRBV30 and TRBJ1-5; D remains unclear. V lost 3 bases, J lost 1 base, and 10 bases lay in between. The CDR3 is 14 residues long. Germline V lookup: CDR1 GTSNPN, CDR2 SVGIG (reference sequence). The entire variable domain, with the rest obtained from reference TRBV30 and TRBJ1-5, is as follows: SQTIHQWPATLVQPVGSPLSLECTVEGTSNPNLYWYRQAAGRGLQLLFYSVGIGQISSEVPQNLSASRPQDRQFILSSKKLLLSDSGFYLCAWRDLGSNQPQHFGDGTRLSIL.

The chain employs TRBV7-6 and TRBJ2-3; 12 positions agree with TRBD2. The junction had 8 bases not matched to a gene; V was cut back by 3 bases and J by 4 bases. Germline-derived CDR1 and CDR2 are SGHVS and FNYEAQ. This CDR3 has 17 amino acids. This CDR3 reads CASSFLAGGPLADTQYF. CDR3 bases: TGTGCCAGCAGCTTCCTAGCGGGAGGGCCCCTAGCAGATACGCAGTATTTT.

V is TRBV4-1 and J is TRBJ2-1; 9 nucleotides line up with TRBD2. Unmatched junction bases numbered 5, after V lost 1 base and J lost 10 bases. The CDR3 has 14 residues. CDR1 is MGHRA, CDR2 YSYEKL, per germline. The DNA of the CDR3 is TGCGCCAGCAGCCAAGCGGTAGCGGGAGAGGAGCAGTTCTTC. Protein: CASSQAVAGEEQFF.

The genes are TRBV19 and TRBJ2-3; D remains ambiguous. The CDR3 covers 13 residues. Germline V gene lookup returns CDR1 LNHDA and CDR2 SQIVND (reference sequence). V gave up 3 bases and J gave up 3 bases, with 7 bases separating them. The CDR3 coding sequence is TGTGCCAGTAGTATTCCCGGGACAGATACGCAGTATTTT. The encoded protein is CASSIPGTDTQYF.

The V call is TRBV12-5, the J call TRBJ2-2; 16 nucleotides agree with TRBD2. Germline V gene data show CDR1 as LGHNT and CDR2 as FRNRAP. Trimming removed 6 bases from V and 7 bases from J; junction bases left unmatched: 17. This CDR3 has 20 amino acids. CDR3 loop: CASGSLTGTSGRARIGELFF. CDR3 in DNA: TGTGCTAGTGGATCCCTTACCGGGACTAGCGGGAGGGCCAGGATCGGGGAGCTGTTTTTT. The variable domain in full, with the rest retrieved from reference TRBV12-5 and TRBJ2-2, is DARVTQTPRHKVTEMGQEVTMRCQPILGHNTVFWYRQTMMQGLELLAYFRNRAPLDDSGMPKDRFSAEMPDATLATLKIQPSEPRDSAVYFCASGSLTGTSGRARIGELFFGEGSRLTVL.

The CDR3 is CASSASGSPTYEQYF. In DNA, the CDR3 is TGTGCCAGCAGCGCTAGCGGGAGCCCGACCTACGAGCAGTACTTC. V and J are TRBV9 and TRBJ2-7, with 10 bases fitting TRBD2. The CDR3 is 15 amino acids. V was pared by 3 bases and J by 2 bases, with 5 bases of the junction left unmatched. Germline V CDR1 and CDR2: SGDLS, YYNGEE.

CDR3 DNA: TGTGCCAGCAGCCCGTCCCCTAATTATGAGCAGTTCTTC. Its protein product is CASSPSPNYEQFF. J is TRBJ2-1 and V is TRBV5-4; D unresolved. The CDR3 runs to 13 residues. Germline assignment: CDR1 SGHNT and CDR2 YYREEE (reference sequence). Trimming left V 4 bases short and J 8 bases short, with 13 bases between.

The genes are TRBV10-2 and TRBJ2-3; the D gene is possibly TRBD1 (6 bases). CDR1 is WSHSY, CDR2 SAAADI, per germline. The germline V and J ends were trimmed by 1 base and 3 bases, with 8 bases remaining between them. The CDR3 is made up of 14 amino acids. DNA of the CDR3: TGCGCCAGCAGTGAGTTCAGGGGAACAGATACGCAGTATTTT. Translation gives CASSEFRGTDTQYF.